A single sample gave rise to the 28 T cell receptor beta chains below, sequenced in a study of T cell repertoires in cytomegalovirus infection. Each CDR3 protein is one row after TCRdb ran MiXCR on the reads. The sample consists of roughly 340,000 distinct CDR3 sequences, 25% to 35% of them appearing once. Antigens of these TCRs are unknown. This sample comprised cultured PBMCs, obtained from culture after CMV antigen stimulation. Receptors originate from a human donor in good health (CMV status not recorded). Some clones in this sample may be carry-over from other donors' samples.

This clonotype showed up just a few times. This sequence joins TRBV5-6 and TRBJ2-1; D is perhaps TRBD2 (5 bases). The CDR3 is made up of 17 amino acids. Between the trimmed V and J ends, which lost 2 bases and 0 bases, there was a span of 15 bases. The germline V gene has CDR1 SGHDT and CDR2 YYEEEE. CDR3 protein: CASSFLAGPSSYNEQFF. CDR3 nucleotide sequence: TGTGCCAGCAGCTTCCTGGCGGGCCCCAGCTCCTACAATGAGCAGTTCTTC. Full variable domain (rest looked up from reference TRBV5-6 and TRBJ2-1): DAGVTQSPTHLIKTRGQQVTLRCSPKSGHDTVSWYQQALGQGPQFIFQYYEEEERQRGNFPDRFSGHQFPNYSSELNVNALLLGDSALYLCASSFLAGPSSYNEQFFGPGTRLTVL.

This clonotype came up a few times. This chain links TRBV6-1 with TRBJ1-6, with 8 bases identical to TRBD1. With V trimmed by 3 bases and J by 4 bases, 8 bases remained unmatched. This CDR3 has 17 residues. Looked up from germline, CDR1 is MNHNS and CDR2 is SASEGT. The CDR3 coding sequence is TGTGCCAGCAGTGATACGGCCGGGACAGGATATAATTCACCCCTCCACTTT. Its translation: CASSDTAGTGYNSPLHF.

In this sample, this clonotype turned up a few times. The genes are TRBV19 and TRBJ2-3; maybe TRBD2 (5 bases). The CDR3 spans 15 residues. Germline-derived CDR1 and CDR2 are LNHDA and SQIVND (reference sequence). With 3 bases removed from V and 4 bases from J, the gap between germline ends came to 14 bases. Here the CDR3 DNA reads TGTGCCAGTAGTATCGGAGGATCCCACGCAGATACGCAGTATTTT. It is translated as CASSIGGSHADTQYF.

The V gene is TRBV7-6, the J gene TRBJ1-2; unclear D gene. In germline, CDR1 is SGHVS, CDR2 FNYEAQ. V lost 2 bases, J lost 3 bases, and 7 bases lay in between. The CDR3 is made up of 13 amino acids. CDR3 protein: CASSLNKDYGYTF. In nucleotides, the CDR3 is TGTGCCAGCAGCTTAAACAAGGACTATGGCTACACCTTC.

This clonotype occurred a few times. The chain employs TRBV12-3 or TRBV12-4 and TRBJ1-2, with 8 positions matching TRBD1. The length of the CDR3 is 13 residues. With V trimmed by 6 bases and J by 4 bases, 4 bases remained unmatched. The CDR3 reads CASRTGALYGYTF. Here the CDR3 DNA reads TGTGCCAGCAGGACAGGGGCTCTCTATGGCTACACCTTC.

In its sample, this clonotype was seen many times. The CDR3 region is CASSFGSGAYNEQFF. The CDR3 DNA sequence: TGTGCCAGCAGCTTTGGTAGCGGGGCCTACAATGAGCAGTTCTTC. The rearrangement uses TRBV7-2 and TRBJ2-1; the match to TRBD2 covers 8 bases. V lost 3 bases, J lost 2 bases, and 3 bases stayed unmatched. In germline, CDR1 is SGHTA, CDR2 FQGNSA. The CDR3 length is 15 residues.

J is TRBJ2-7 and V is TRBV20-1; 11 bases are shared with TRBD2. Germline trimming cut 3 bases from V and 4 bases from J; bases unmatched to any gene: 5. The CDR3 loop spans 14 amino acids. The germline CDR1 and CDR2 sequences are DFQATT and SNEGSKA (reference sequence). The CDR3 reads CSASSPSGRYEQYF. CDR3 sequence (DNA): TGCAGTGCTAGTTCCCCTAGCGGGAGGTACGAGCAGTACTTC.

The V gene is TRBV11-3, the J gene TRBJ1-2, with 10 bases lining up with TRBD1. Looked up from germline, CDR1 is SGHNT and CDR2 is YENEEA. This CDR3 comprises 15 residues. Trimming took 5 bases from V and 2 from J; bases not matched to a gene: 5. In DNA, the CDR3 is TGTGCCAGCAGCATGACAGGGGGCGCGAACTATGGCTACACCTTC. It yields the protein CASSMTGGANYGYTF.

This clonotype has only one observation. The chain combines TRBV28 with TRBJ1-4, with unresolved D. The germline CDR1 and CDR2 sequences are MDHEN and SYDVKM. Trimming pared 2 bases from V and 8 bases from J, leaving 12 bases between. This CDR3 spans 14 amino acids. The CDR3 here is CASSLVGASEKLFF. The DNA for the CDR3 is TGTGCCAGCAGTTTAGTCGGTGCATCGGAAAAACTGTTTTTT. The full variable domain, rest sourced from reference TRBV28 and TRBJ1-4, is DVKVTQSSRYLVKRTGEKVFLECVQDMDHENMFWYRQDPGLGLRLIYFSYDVKMKEKGDIPEGYSVSREKKERFSLILESASTNQTSMYLCASSLVGASEKLFFGSGTQLSVL.

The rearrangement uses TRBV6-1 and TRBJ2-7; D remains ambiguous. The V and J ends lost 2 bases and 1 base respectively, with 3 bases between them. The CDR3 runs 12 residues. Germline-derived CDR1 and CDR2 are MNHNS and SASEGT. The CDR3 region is CASSEQSYEQYF. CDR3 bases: TGTGCCAGCAGTGAACAGTCCTACGAGCAGTACTTC.

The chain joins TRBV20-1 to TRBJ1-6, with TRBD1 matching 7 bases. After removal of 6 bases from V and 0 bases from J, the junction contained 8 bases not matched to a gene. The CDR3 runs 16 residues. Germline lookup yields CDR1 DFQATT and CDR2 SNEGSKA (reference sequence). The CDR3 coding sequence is TGCAGTGCCTCGCAGGGGGTGAGCTCCTATAATTCACCCCTCCACTTT. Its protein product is CSASQGVSSYNSPLHF.

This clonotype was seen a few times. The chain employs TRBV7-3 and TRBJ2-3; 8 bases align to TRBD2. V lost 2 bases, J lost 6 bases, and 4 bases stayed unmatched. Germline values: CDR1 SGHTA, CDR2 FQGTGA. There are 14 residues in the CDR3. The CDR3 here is CASSLRGGRDTQYF. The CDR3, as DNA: TGTGCCAGCAGCTTACGCGGGGGGAGGGATACGCAGTATTTT.

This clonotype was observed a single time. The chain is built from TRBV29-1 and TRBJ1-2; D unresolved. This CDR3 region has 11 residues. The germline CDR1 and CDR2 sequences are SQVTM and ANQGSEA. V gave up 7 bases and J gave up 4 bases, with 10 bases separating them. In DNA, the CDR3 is TGCAGCGCCGACCCAGGCTATGGCTACACCTTC. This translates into CSADPGYGYTF. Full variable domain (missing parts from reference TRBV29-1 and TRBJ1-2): SAVISQKPSRDICQRGTSLTIQCQVDSQVTMMFWYRQQPGQSLTLIATANQGSEATYESGFVIDKFPISRPNLTFSTLTVSNMSPEDSSIYLCSADPGYGYTFGSGTRLTVV.

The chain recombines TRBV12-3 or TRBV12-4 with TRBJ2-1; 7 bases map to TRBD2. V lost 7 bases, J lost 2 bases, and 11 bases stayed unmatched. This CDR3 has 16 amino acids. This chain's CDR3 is CASTPGGLAAYNEQFF. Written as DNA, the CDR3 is TGTGCCAGCACCCCAGGTGGGCTAGCGGCCTACAATGAGCAGTTCTTC.

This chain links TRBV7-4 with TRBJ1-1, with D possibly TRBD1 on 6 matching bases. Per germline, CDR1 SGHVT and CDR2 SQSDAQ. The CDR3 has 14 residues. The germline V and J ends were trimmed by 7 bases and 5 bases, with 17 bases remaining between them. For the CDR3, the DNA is TGTGCCAGCAACAAACAGGGATTGGGGACTGAAGCTTTCTTT. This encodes CASNKQGLGTEAFF.

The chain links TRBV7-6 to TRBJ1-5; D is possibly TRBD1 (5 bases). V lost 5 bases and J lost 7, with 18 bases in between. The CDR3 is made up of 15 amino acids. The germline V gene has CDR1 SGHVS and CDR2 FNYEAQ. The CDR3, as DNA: TGTGCCAGCAGCCCCCCAGGGAGTAGGGAACAGCCCCAGCATTTT. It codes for CASSPPGSREQPQHF.

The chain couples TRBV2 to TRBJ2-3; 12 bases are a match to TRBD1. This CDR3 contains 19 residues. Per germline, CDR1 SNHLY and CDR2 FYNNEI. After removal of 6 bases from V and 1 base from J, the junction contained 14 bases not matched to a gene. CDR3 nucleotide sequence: TGTGCCAGCAGGCGCCGGGACAGGGGGCGCATAGGTGGCACAGATACGCAGTATTTT. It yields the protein CASRRRDRGRIGGTDTQYF.

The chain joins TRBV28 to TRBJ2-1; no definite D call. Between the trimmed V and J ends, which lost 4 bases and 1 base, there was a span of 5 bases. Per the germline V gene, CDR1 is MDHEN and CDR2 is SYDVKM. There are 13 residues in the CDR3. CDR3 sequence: CASSSVSYNEQFF. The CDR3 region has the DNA TGTGCCAGCAGTTCTGTGTCCTACAATGAGCAGTTCTTC.

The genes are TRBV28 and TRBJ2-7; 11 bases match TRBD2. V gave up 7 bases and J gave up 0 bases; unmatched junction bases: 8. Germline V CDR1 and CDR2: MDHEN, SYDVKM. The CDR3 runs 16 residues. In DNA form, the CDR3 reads TGTGCCAGCACCGGGACTAGCGGAACCTACTCCTACGAGCAGTACTTC. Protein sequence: CASTGTSGTYSYEQYF.

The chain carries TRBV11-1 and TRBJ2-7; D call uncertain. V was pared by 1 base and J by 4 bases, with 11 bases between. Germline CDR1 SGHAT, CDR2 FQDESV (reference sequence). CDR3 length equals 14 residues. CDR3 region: CASSLDFPGYEQYF. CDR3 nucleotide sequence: TGTGCCAGCAGCTTAGACTTTCCCGGATACGAGCAGTACTTC.

The CDR3 DNA sequence: TGCAGTGCTAGAGAACCAATGGGACCGAGCAATGAGCAGTTCTTC. Amino acids: CSAREPMGPSNEQFF. The J gene is TRBJ2-1, the V gene TRBV20-1; D could derive from TRBD1 or TRBD2 (5 bases each). Deletions cut 0 bases from V and 6 bases from J, with 15 bases between. CDR1 and CDR2 from the germline V gene are DFQATT and SNEGSKA (reference sequence). The length of the CDR3 is 15 residues.

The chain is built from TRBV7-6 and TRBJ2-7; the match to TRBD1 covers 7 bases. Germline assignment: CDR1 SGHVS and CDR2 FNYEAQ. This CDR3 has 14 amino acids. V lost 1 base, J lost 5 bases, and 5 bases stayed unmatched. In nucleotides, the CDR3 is TGTGCCAGCAGCTTAGGGGGACAGATCCACGAGCAGTACTTC. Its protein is CASSLGGQIHEQYF.

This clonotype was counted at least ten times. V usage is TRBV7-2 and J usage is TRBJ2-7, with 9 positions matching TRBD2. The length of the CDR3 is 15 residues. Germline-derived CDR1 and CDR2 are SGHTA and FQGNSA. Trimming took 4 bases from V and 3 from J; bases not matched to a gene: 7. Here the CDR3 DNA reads TGTGCCAGCAGCTCAGCGGGAGGCCTTATCTACGAGCAGTACTTC. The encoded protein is CASSSAGGLIYEQYF.

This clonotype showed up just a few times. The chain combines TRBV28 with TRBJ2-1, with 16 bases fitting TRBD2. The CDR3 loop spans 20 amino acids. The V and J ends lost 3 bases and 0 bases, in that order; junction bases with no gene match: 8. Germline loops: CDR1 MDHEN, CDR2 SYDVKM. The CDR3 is CASSFPSGLAGGYSYNEQFF. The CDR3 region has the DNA TGTGCCAGCAGTTTCCCCTCGGGACTAGCGGGAGGGTACTCCTACAATGAGCAGTTCTTC.

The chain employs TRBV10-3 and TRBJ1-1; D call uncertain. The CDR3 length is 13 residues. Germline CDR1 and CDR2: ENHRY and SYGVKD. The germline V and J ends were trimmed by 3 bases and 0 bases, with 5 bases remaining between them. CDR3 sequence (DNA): TGTGCCATCAGTGATGGTGTGAACACTGAAGCTTTCTTT. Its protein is CAISDGVNTEAFF.

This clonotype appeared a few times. The CDR3 coding sequence is TGTGCCAGCTCACCCGCCCGGGGAGGCGGCACTGAAGCTTTCTTT. Residues: CASSPARGGGTEAFF. The chain links TRBV18 to TRBJ1-1; no reliable D call. Trimming left V 3 bases short and J 4 bases short, with 15 bases between. The V gene's germline CDR1 is KGHSH and CDR2 LQKENI. The CDR3 contains 15 residues.

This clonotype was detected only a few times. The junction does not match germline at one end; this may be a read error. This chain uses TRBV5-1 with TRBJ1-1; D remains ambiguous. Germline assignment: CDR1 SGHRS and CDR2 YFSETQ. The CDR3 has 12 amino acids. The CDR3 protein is CASRIGNAEAFF. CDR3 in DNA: TGCGCCAGCCGCATCGGGAACGCTGAAGCTTTCTTT.

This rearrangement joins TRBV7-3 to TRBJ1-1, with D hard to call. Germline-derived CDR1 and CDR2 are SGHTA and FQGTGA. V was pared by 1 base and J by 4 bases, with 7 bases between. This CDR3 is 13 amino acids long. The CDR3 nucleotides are TGTGCCAGCAGCTTAATTTTTGGCACTGAAGCTTTCTTT. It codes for CASSLIFGTEAFF.